The 19 T cell receptor beta chains given below trace back to one sample, sequenced in a study of blood T cells in healthy people across ages. Then a second PCR, running about 6 to 11 cycles, was carried out with a sample-barcoded 5' primer and a J-beta primer mix. TCRdb itself ran the 5' RACE reads through MiXCR, one entry per CDR3 protein. The table records about 1,600,000 distinct CDR3 sequences, approximately 42% of them present only once. Input material: blood. Source of these receptors: a woman aged 18-35 years in good health.

Details on this clonotype: One base away lies a much larger clone, so this may be a sequencing read error. The rearrangement joins TRBV7-2 to TRBJ2-5; 7 bases fit TRBD2. V trimming: 8 bases; J trimming: 11 bases; junction bases outside the gene matches: 11. The CDR3 loop spans 12 amino acids. Germline V gene data show CDR1 as SGHTA and CDR2 as FQGNSA. Here the CDR3 reads CASGRLANEQYF. The CDR3 DNA reads TGTGCCAGCGGTCGACTAGCTAATGAGCAGTACTTC.

V usage is TRBV7-2 and J usage is TRBJ2-4; D is undetermined. From germline, CDR1 is SGHTA and CDR2 FQGNSA. The CDR3 is made up of 13 amino acids. V was pared by 1 base and J by 8 bases, with 9 bases between. This chain's CDR3 is CASSLVSTDIQYF. CDR3 nucleotide sequence: TGTGCCAGCAGCTTAGTTTCGACGGACATTCAGTACTTC. The full variable domain, its missing parts supplied by reference TRBV7-2 and TRBJ2-4, is GAGVSQSPSNKVTEKGKDVELRCDPISGHTALYWYRQSLGQGLEFLIYFQGNSAPDKSGLPSDRFSAERTGGSVSTLTIQRTQQEDSAVYLCASSLVSTDIQYFGAGTRLSVL.

The V and J genes are TRBV27 and TRBJ2-5; TRBD1 is a possible D gene (5 bases). Trimming took off 5 bases at V and 11 bases at J, with 24 bases between the two ends. The CDR3 has 15 residues. Germline V CDR1 and CDR2: MNHEY, SMNVEV (reference sequence). CDR3 sequence reads: CASSRLPGQGNRQYF. CDR3 sequence (DNA): TGTGCCAGCAGTCGCTTACCTGGGCAGGGAAATAGGCAGTACTTC.

For this clonotype: Compared with germline, one end of the junction differs, possibly owing to a read error. V usage is TRBV11-2 and J usage is TRBJ1-1, with unresolved D. In germline, CDR1 is SGHAT, CDR2 FQNNGV. The CDR3 spans 13 residues. The CDR3 is CASSVDETTRAFF. For the CDR3, the DNA is TGTGCCAGCAGCGTAGATGAGACAACGAGGGCTTTCTTT. The full variable domain, its missing parts supplied by reference TRBV11-2 and TRBJ1-1, is EAGVAQSPRYKIIEKRQSVAFWCNPISGHATLYWYQQILGQGPKLLIQFQNNGVVDDSQLPKDRFSAERLKGVDSTLKIQPAKLEDSAVYLCASSVDETTRAFFGQGTRLTVV.

This clonotype has just a few counts. The rearrangement uses TRBV7-9 and TRBJ2-1; D is perhaps TRBD2 (5 bases). Germline V gene sequence: CDR1 SEHNR, CDR2 FQNEAQ (reference sequence). CDR3 length: 15 amino acids. V was shortened by 9 bases and J by 7 bases, with 22 bases between the two germline ends. CDR3 protein: CASSPLDAGGNEQFF. CDR3 DNA: TGTGCCAGTAGCCCTTTAGACGCGGGTGGTAATGAGCAGTTCTTC.

This clonotype was seen only a few times. This rearrangement joins TRBV12-3 or TRBV12-4 to TRBJ1-5, with TRBD1 matching 7 bases. The V segment lost 6 bases and the J segment 6 bases; nucleotides outside the gene matches: 11. This CDR3 region has 15 residues. The CDR3 bases are TGTGCCAGCAGCCAGAACAGGGGTCCGCTTCAGCCCCAGCATTTT. As protein: CASSQNRGPLQPQHF.

The J gene is TRBJ1-2, the V gene TRBV12-3 or TRBV12-4, with a possible D match to TRBD1 (5 bases). V lost 10 bases and J lost 6, with 15 bases in between. This CDR3 contains 12 residues. The CDR3 region is CATLTAVHGYTF. CDR3 nucleotides: TGTGCCACCTTGACAGCAGTCCATGGCTACACCTTC.

The V and J genes are TRBV9 and TRBJ1-4; weak D call: TRBD1 (5 bases). CDR3 size: 15 residues. V dropped 3 bases and J dropped 8 bases, with 17 bases sitting between them. Per the germline V gene, CDR1 is SGDLS and CDR2 is YYNGEE. CDR3 protein: CASSAAGGQLEKLFF. The CDR3 region has the DNA TGTGCCAGCAGCGCCGCAGGTGGACAATTGGAAAAACTGTTTTTT.

The chain recombines TRBV5-1 with TRBJ2-1; D might be TRBD1 or TRBD2, each matching 6 bases. V shed 6 bases and J shed 6 bases, with 16 bases lying between them. Germline assignment: CDR1 SGHRS and CDR2 YFSETQ. The CDR3 is made up of 14 amino acids. The DNA for the CDR3 is TGCGCCAGCACACAGGGAGGCACAGGCAATGAGCAGTTCTTC. Its translation is CASTQGGTGNEQFF.

This clonotype has a handful of counts. The genes are TRBV6-6 and TRBJ2-1; D not resolved. Germline V lookup: CDR1 MNHNY, CDR2 SVGAGI (reference sequence). This CDR3 region has 13 residues. The germline V and J ends were trimmed by 7 bases and 2 bases, with 9 bases remaining between them. CDR3 in amino acids: CASKGGPYNEQFF. For the CDR3, the DNA is TGTGCCAGCAAGGGTGGCCCCTACAATGAGCAGTTCTTC.

The rearrangement joins TRBV7-9 to TRBJ1-4, with D perhaps TRBD1 (6 bases). This CDR3 has 16 amino acids. The germline CDR1 and CDR2 sequences are SEHNR and FQNEAQ (reference sequence). V was clipped by 5 bases and J by 2 bases, with 15 bases between them. For the CDR3, the DNA is TGTGCCAGCAGCCCCCGACAGGCCCTGACTAATGAAAAACTGTTTTTT. Translation: CASSPRQALTNEKLFF.

On this clonotype: Germline and junction disagree at one end, which may indicate a read error. The CDR3 nucleotides read TGTGCCTGCAGCCTCAGTTATCAGGGGGCCAGCTCCTACGAGCAGTACTTC. This translates into CACSLSYQGASSYEQYF. The rearrangement links TRBV11-2 to TRBJ2-7; 8 nucleotides agree with TRBD1. CDR1 is SGHAT and CDR2 is FQNNGV in the germline V gene. The CDR3 is 17 residues long. Full variable domain (rest looked up from reference TRBV11-2 and TRBJ2-7): EAGVAQSPRYKIIEKRQSVAFWCNPISGHATLYWYQQILGQGPKLLIQFQNNGVVDDSQLPKDRFSAERLKGVDSTLKIQPAKLEDSAVYLCACSLSYQGASSYEQYFGPGTRLTVT.

The J gene is TRBJ1-5, the V gene TRBV2, with TRBD1 matching 8 bases. There are 14 residues in the CDR3. Germline V lookup: CDR1 SNHLY, CDR2 FYNNEI. J was trimmed by 4 bases and V by 3 bases; bases with no gene match: 2. The CDR3 loop reads CASSDWTGNQPQHF. CDR3 coding DNA: TGTGCCAGCAGTGATTGGACAGGGAATCAGCCCCAGCATTTT.

The rearrangement joins TRBV6-5 to TRBJ2-1; 7 nucleotides line up with TRBD1. CDR1 MNHEY and CDR2 SVGAGI come from the germline V gene. The CDR3 has 14 residues. The V and J ends lost 2 bases and 8 bases, in that order; junction bases with no gene match: 6. CDR3 amino acids: CASSYEQGRDEQFF. CDR3 in DNA: TGTGCCAGCAGTTACGAACAGGGGCGGGATGAGCAGTTCTTC.

The chain carries TRBV28 and TRBJ2-7; D may be TRBD2 (6 bases). The germline CDR1 and CDR2 sequences are MDHEN and SYDVKM. The CDR3 contains 11 residues. Trimming removed 4 bases from V and 10 bases from J, with 11 bases in between. The CDR3 sequence is CASSSGLSQYF. The CDR3 region has the DNA TGTGCCAGCAGTTCGGGACTTTCTCAGTACTTC.

This clonotype was counted only a few times. V gene TRBV3-1 combines with J gene TRBJ1-3; D call uncertain. The germline V gene has CDR1 LGHDT and CDR2 YNNKEL (reference sequence). V lost 1 base and J 3 bases, leaving 10 bases between the germline ends. The CDR3 is made up of 15 amino acids. In DNA, the CDR3 is TGTGCCAGCAGCCAAGGATCCGGGGTTGGAAACACCATATATTTT. Translating it yields CASSQGSGVGNTIYF.

The rearrangement uses TRBV4-1 and TRBJ2-5; TRBD1 aligns across 8 bases. TRBJ2-7 matches the DNA end more closely, so the J call is doubtful. The CDR3 loop spans 15 amino acids. The germline V gene encodes CDR1 MGHRA and CDR2 YSYEKL. The CDR3 bases are TGCGCCAGCAGCCAACCCGAGACAGGGGCCTTCGAGCAGTACTTC. This codes for CASSQPETGAFEQYF.

This clonotype was counted a few times. The rearrangement uses TRBV7-9 and TRBJ1-2; D ambiguous. V was cut by 5 bases and J by 4 bases, with 17 bases left in between. The CDR3 consists of 15 residues. Germline CDR1 and CDR2: SEHNR and FQNEAQ (reference sequence). CDR3 in amino acids: CASSTPAAASYGYTF. CDR3 bases: TGTGCCAGCAGCACCCCTGCCGCAGCTTCCTATGGCTACACCTTC.

The rearrangement joins TRBV28 to TRBJ2-3, with a possible D match to TRBD1 (6 bases). V was trimmed by 6 bases and J by 6 bases, leaving 16 bases between them. The length of the CDR3 is 14 residues. CDR1 is MDHEN and CDR2 is SYDVKM in the germline V gene. This CDR3 reads CASSHPTGPDTQYF. The CDR3 region has the DNA TGTGCCAGCAGCCACCCCACAGGGCCCGATACGCAGTATTTT.